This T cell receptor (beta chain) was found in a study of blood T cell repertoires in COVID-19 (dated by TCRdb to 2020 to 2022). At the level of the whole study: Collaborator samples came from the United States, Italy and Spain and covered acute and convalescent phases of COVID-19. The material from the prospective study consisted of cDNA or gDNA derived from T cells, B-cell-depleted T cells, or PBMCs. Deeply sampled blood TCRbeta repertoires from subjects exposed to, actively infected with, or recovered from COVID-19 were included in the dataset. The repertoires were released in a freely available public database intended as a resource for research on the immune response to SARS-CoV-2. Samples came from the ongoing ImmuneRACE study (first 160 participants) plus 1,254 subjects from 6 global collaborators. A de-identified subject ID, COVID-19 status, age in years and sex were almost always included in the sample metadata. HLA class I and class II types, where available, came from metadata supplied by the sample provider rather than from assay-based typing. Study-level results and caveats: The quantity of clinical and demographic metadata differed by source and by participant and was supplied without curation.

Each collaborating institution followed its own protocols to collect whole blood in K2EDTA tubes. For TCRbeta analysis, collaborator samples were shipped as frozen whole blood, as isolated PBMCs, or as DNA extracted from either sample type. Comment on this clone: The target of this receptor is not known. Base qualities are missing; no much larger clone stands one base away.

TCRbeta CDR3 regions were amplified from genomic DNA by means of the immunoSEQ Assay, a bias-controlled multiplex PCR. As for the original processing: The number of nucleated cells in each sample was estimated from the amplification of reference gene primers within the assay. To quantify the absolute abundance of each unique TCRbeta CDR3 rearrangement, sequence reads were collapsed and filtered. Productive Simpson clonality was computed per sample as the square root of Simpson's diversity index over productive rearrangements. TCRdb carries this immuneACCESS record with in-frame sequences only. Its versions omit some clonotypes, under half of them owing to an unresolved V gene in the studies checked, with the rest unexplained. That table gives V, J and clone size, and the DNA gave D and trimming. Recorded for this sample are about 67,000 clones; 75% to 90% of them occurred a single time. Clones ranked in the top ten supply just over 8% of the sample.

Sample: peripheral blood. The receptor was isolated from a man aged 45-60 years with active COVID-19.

The CDR3 in this case is CASSLTGSGAGELFF. The bases are TGTGCCAGCAGTTTAACCGGGAGTGGGGCCGGGGAGCTGTTTTTT. This chain is built from TRBV28 and TRBJ2-2; TRBD2 might be the D gene, on 6 matching bases. V was cut back by 2 bases and J by 6 bases, leaving a gap of 13 bases between them. Looking up the germline V gene yields CDR1 MDHEN and CDR2 SYDVKM. From the cysteine through the phenylalanine, the CDR3 covers 15 amino acids. Just CDR3 DNA is preserved here, 45 bases in frame from base 1.